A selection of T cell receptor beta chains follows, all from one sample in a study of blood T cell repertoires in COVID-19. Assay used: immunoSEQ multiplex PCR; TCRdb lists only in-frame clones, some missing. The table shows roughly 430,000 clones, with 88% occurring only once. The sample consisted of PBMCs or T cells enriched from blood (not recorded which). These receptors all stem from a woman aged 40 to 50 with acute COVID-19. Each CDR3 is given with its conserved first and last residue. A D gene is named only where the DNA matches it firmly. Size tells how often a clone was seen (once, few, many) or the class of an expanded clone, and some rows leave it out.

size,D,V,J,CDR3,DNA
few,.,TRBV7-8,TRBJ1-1,CASTRHTQNTEAFF,TGTGCCAGCACCCGACATACTCAGAACACTGAAGCTTTCTTT
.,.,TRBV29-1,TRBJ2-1,CSVEVTRIYNEQFF,TGCAGCGTTGAGGTGACAAGAATCTACAATGAGCAGTTCTTC
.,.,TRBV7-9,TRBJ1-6,CASSWGAYDSPLHF,TGTGCCAGCAGCTGGGGCGCCTATGATTCACCCCTCCACTTT
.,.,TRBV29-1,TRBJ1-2,CSVGGAGGYTF,TGCAGCGTTGGGGGCGCCGGTGGCTACACCTTC
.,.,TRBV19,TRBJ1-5,CASSRDNQPQHF,TGTGCCAGTAGTCGGGACAATCAGCCCCAGCATTTT
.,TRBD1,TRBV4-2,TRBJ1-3,CASSQATGAGNTIYF,TGTGCCAGCAGCCAAGCGACAGGGGCTGGAAACACCATATATTTT
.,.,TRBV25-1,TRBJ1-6,CASSGGETYNSPLHF,TGTGCCAGCAGTGGGGGGGAGACCTATAATTCACCCCTCCACTTT
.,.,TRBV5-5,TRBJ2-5,CASSQATQETQYF,TGTGCCAGCTCCCAGGCCACGCAAGAGACCCAGTACTTC
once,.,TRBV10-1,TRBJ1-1,CASSEAGNTEAFF,TGCGCCAGCAGTGAGGCAGGGAACACTGAAGCTTTCTTT
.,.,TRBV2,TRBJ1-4,CASSELGAANEKLFF,TGTGCCAGCAGTGAGCTGGGGGCAGCTAATGAAAAACTGTTTTTT
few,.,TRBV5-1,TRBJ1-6,CASSSQLQGPNSPLHF,TGCGCCAGCAGCTCTCAGCTACAGGGTCCTAATTCACCCCTCCACTTT
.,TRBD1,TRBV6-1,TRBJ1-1,CASSEIRDRGKAFF,TGTGCCAGCAGTGAAATTCGGGACAGGGGGAAAGCTTTCTTT
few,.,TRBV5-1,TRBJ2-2,CATMVGGPSGELFF,TGCGCCACCATGGTCGGGGGGCCCTCCGGGGAGCTGTTTTTT
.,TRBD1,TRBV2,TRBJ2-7,CASSYRDSSYEQYF,TGTGCCAGCAGCTACCGGGACAGCTCCTACGAGCAGTACTTC
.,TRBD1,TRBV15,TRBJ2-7,CATRDKGAWPYEQYF,TGTGCCACCAGAGATAAGGGGGCTTGGCCCTACGAGCAGTACTTC
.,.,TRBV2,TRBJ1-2,CASSEDRVGYTF,TGTGCCAGCAGTGAAGACAGAGTAGGCTACACCTTC
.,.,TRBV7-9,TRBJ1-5,CASSFNSNQPQHF,TGTGCCAGCAGCTTTAATAGCAATCAGCCCCAGCATTTT
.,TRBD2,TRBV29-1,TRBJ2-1,CSVDNGGEQFF,TGCAGCGTTGACAACGGGGGGGAGCAGTTCTTC
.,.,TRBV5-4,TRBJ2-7,CASSRQTGLGYEQYF,TGTGCCAGCAGCCGCCAGACAGGCCTCGGCTACGAGCAGTACTTC
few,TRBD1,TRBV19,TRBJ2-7,CASSGQGSSEQYF,TGTGCCAGTAGCGGACAGGGGTCCTCCGAGCAGTACTTC
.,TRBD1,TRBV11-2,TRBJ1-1,CASSPRTGAGTEAFF,TGTGCCAGCAGCCCACGGACAGGGGCCGGCACTGAAGCTTTCTTT
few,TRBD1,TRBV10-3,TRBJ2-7,CATWDRSHYEQYF,TGTGCCACCTGGGACAGGTCACACTACGAGCAGTACTTC
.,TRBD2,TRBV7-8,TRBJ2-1,CASSLGGLAGYYNEQFF,TGTGCCAGCAGCTTAGGCGGACTAGCGGGGTACTACAATGAGCAGTTCTTC
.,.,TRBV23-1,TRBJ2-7,CASSPSAGEQYF,TGCGCCAGCAGTCCTTCGGCGGGGGAGCAGTACTTC
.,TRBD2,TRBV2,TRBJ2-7,CASSLTGTQAGEQYF,TGTGCCAGCAGTCTTACCGGGACCCAAGCGGGGGAGCAGTACTTC
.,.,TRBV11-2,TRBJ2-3,CASSLGGEVDTQYF,TGTGCCAGCAGCTTAGGTGGGGAGGTAGATACGCAGTATTTT
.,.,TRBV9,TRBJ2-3,CASSAPWGQSTDTQYF,TGTGCCAGCAGCGCGCCGTGGGGCCAAAGCACAGATACGCAGTATTTT
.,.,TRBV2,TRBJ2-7,CASSVEGYEQYF,TGTGCCAGCAGTGTAGAGGGATACGAGCAGTACTTC
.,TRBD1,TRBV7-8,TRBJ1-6,CASSLVGTDNSPLHF,TGTGCCAGCAGCTTAGTAGGGACAGATAATTCACCCCTCCACTTT
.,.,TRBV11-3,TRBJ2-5,CASSLGVGSQETQYF,TGTGCCAGCAGCTTAGGGGTCGGGAGCCAAGAGACCCAGTACTTC
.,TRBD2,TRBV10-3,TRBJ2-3,CAITRSGGTDTQYF,TGTGCCATCACTCGTAGCGGGGGGACAGATACGCAGTATTTT
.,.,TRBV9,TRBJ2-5,CASSVADGGSEETQYF,TGTGCCAGCAGCGTAGCCGATGGGGGGTCTGAGGAGACCCAGTACTTC
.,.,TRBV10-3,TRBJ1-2,CAISDLQGSHGYTF,TGTGCCATCAGTGATTTGCAGGGCAGCCATGGCTACACCTTC
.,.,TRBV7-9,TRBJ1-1,CASRETNTEAFF,TGTGCCAGCAGGGAGACTAACACTGAAGCTTTCTTT
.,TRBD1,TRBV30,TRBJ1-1,CAWNPWDRGSTEAFF,TGTGCCTGGAACCCATGGGACAGGGGATCAACTGAAGCTTTCTTT
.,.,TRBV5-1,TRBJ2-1,CASSQMAGVNEQFF,TGCGCCAGCAGCCAGATGGCAGGGGTCAATGAGCAGTTCTTC
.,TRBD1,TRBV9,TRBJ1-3,CASSMGTGGNTIYF,TGTGCCAGCAGCATGGGGACAGGGGGAAACACCATATATTTT
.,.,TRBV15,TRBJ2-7,CATSSRPGLAYEQYF,TGTGCCACCAGCTCCCGTCCGGGTCTGGCCTACGAGCAGTACTTC
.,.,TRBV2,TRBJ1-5,CASSDGRGSNQPQHF,TGTGCCAGCAGTGATGGAAGGGGAAGCAATCAGCCCCAGCATTTT
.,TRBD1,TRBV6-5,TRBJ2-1,CAARGQGGVEQFF,TGTGCCGCCCGGGGACAGGGGGGCGTTGAGCAGTTCTTC
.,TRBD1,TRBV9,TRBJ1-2,CASSDQPVDRDYGYTF,TGTGCCAGCAGCGACCAACCCGTTGACAGGGACTATGGCTACACCTTC
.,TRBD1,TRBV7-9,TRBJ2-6,CASSLGQGAIGANVLTF,TGTGCCAGCAGCCTTGGACAGGGGGCGATTGGGGCTAACGTCCTGACTTTC
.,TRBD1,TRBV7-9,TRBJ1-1,CASSLQGASEAFF,TGTGCCAGCAGCTTACAGGGGGCCTCTGAAGCTTTCTTT
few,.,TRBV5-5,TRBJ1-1,CASSWDGRGTEAFF,TGTGCCAGCAGCTGGGACGGGAGGGGGACTGAAGCTTTCTTT
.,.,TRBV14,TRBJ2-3,CASSHLSTDTQYF,TGTGCCAGCAGCCATCTGAGCACAGATACGCAGTATTTT
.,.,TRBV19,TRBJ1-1,CASSPTGLVDTEAFF,TGTGCCAGTAGTCCCACAGGGCTCGTGGACACTGAAGCTTTCTTT
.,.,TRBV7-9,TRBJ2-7,CASSPPGQGYEQYF,TGTGCCAGCAGTCCACCGGGACAAGGCTACGAGCAGTACTTC